One TCR beta chain is described in this entry. Germline values: CDR1 SQVTM, CDR2 ANQGSEA. V was trimmed by 2 bases and J by 1 base, leaving 11 bases between them. The CDR3 is 14 amino acids. TCRdb itself ran the reads through MiXCR, one entry per CDR3 protein. The sample records a few hundred thousand distinct CDR3 sequences, about a sixth being singletons. This sample is part of a study of T cell repertoires in cytomegalovirus infection. At the level of the study: Public signatures in TCR beta pointed to CMV infection and matching HLA type.

The TCR was taken from a human donor in good health (CMV status not recorded). Some clones in this sample may be carry-over from other donors' samples. This chain links TRBV29-1 with TRBJ1-1, with a possible D match to TRBD1 (5 bases). The sequencing sample was made of CD8+ T cells from PBMCs. The CDR3 sequence: CSVEFARANTEAFF. The CDR3 DNA is TGCAGCGTTGAATTCGCCAGGGCGAACACTGAAGCTTTCTTT.